The 13 T cell receptor beta chains below were found in one sample sequenced in a study of blood T cell repertoires in COVID-19. Generated by immunoSEQ multiplex PCR, the TCRdb table keeps only in-frame clones and is missing some. The sample yields 150,000 to 200,000 clones, around nine tenths seen once. Sequencing used peripheral blood. These receptor sequences come from a woman between 18 and 30 years old who had recovered from COVID-19.

V gene TRBV5-1 combines with J gene TRBJ2-1; D not certain. The CDR3 covers 15 residues. CDR1 SGHRS and CDR2 YFSETQ come from the germline V gene. V dropped 4 bases and J dropped 0 bases, with 11 bases sitting between them. This CDR3 reads CASSPYSSSYNEQFF. CDR3 DNA: TGCGCCAGCAGCCCTTATAGTAGCTCCTACAATGAGCAGTTCTTC.

This chain links TRBV6-4 with TRBJ2-5, with TRBD1 matching over 11 bases. V dropped 4 bases and J dropped 5; count of bases not matched to a gene: 12. There are 17 residues in the CDR3. The germline V gene has CDR1 MRHNA and CDR2 SNTAGT. The CDR3 sequence: CASSVGGQGAIRETQYF. Written as DNA, the CDR3 is TGTGCCAGCAGTGTGGGAGGACAGGGGGCGATCAGGGAGACCCAGTACTTC.

The V gene is TRBV6-5, the J gene TRBJ2-2; TRBD2 is a possible D gene (5 bases). The germline V and J ends were trimmed by 7 bases and 3 bases, with 12 bases remaining between them. Germline V CDR1 and CDR2: MNHEY, SVGAGI. This CDR3 spans 14 amino acids. CDR3 region: CASIGRIHTGELFF. In DNA form, the CDR3 reads TGTGCCAGCATTGGGAGAATCCACACCGGGGAGCTGTTTTTT.

This chain connects TRBV12-5 to TRBJ2-5, with 10 bases fitting TRBD1. Losses at the gene ends were 6 bases for V and 4 bases for J; bases not matched to a gene: 8. There are 15 residues in the CDR3. Per the germline V gene, CDR1 is LGHNT and CDR2 is FRNRAP. CDR3: CASGKGQGLPETQYF. DNA of the CDR3: TGTGCTAGTGGCAAGGGACAGGGGCTTCCAGAGACCCAGTACTTC.

In this sample, this clone turned up once. CDR3 in amino acids: CASSNRGQLETQYF. CDR3 DNA: TGTGCCAGCTCAAACAGGGGTCAGCTGGAGACCCAGTACTTC. The chain recombines TRBV18 with TRBJ2-5; TRBD1 matches 7 bases. Germline V gene data show CDR1 as KGHSH and CDR2 as LQKENI. CDR3 length: 14 residues. Trimming took 5 bases from V and 5 from J; bases not matched to a gene: 8.

The rearrangement links TRBV2 to TRBJ1-2; a weak D match, TRBD1 (6 bases). V gave up 7 bases and J gave up 4 bases, with 19 bases separating them. Germline values: CDR1 SNHLY, CDR2 FYNNEI. The CDR3 sequence is 15 residues long. The CDR3 bases are TGTGCCAGCAAGCAGAACAGACAGGAGCCCTATGGCTACACCTTC. This translates into CASKQNRQEPYGYTF.

In its sample, this clone was seen a few times. The chain is built from TRBV6-2 or TRBV6-3 and TRBJ1-1, with TRBD1 as a possible D gene (6 bases). Germline-derived CDR1 and CDR2 are MNHEY and SVGEGT. The CDR3 is 15 amino acids. V lost 4 bases and J lost 6, with 18 bases in between. CDR3 in DNA: TGTGCCAGCAGTTCCAGACAGGCCCCCAGAGCTGAAGCTTTCTTT. It is translated as CASSSRQAPRAEAFF.

The V call is TRBV28, the J call TRBJ2-7, with D perhaps matching TRBD1 (6 bases). Trimming cost V 6 bases and J 7 bases, with 13 bases left between them. The CDR3 runs to 12 residues. CDR1 and CDR2 (germline): MDHEN, SYDVKM. This CDR3 is CASSPTGQEQYV. The CDR3 region has the DNA TGTGCCAGCAGCCCGACAGGCCAGGAGCAGTACGTC.

The chain employs TRBV7-2 and TRBJ2-2; 8 bases are a match to TRBD1. V lost 4 bases and J lost 5; bases outside the gene matches: 9. The CDR3 runs 16 residues. CDR1 is SGHTA, CDR2 FQGNSA, per germline. CDR3 residues: CASSSPRGQGTGELFF. The DNA for the CDR3 is TGTGCCAGCAGCTCTCCCAGGGGGCAAGGGACCGGGGAGCTGTTTTTT.

The J gene is TRBJ2-1, the V gene TRBV3-1 (or the pseudogene TRBV3-2); TRBD2 matches 7 bases. The V gene's germline CDR1 is LGHDT and CDR2 YNNKEL (reference sequence). CDR3 length: 17 residues. V lost 1 base to trimming and J lost 7 bases; unmatched junction nucleotides: 13. In DNA, the CDR3 is TGTGCCAGCAGCCAAGCATACGGGCGGGAGAGTCCGAATGAGCAGTTCTTC. Its protein product is CASSQAYGRESPNEQFF.

This chain connects TRBV7-9 to TRBJ2-7, with 7 bases fitting TRBD1. Germline V gene sequence: CDR1 SEHNR, CDR2 FQNEAQ (reference sequence). This CDR3 has 16 amino acids. The V and J ends lost 2 bases and 6 bases, in that order; junction bases with no gene match: 13. The DNA for the CDR3 is TGTGCCAGCAGCTTACTTGTTGTAACAGGGGCTGGCGAGCAGTACTTC. It translates to CASSLLVVTGAGEQYF. The variable domain in full, with the rest retrieved from reference TRBV7-9 and TRBJ2-7, is DTGVSQNPRHKITKRGQNVTFRCDPISEHNRLYWYRQTLGQGPEFLTYFQNEAQLEKSRLLSDRFSAERPKGSFSTLEIQRTEQGDSAMYLCASSLLVVTGAGEQYFGPGTRLTVT.

This rearrangement joins TRBV6-5 to TRBJ1-3; a weak D match, TRBD1 (6 bases). The V end lost 1 base, the J end lost 0 bases, and 10 bases lay between the germline ends. The CDR3 is made up of 16 amino acids. Germline V gene lookup returns CDR1 MNHEY and CDR2 SVGAGI. CDR3 protein: CASSYWAGASGNTIYF. The CDR3 DNA is TGTGCCAGCAGTTACTGGGCGGGGGCCTCTGGAAACACCATATATTTT.

The chain carries TRBV6-5 and TRBJ2-7, with D tentatively TRBD2 (5 bases). Trimming shortened V by 5 bases and J by 3 bases, and 11 bases separated the two germline ends. Germline assignment: CDR1 MNHEY and CDR2 SVGAGI. The CDR3 extends over 13 amino acids. CDR3 DNA: TGTGCCAGCAGTCCCTCTAGCAACTACGAGCAGTACGTC. This gives the protein CASSPSSNYEQYV.